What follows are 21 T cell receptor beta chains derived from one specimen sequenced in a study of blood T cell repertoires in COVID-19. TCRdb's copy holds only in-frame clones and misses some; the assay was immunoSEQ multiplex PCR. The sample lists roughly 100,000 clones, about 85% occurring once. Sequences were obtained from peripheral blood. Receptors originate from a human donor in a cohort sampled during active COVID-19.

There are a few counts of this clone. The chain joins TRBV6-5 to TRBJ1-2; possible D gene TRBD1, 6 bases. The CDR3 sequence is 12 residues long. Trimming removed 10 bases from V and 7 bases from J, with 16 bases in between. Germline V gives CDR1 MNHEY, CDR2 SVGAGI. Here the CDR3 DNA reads TGTGCCACACAGGGTCTTAACCTTGGCTACACCTTC. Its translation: CATQGLNLGYTF.

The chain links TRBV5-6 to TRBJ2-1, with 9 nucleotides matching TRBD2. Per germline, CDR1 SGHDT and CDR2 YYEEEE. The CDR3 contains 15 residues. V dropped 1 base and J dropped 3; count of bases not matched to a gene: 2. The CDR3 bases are TGTGCCAGCAGCTTGCTAGCGGGGAGCTACAATGAGCAGTTCTTC. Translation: CASSLLAGSYNEQFF.

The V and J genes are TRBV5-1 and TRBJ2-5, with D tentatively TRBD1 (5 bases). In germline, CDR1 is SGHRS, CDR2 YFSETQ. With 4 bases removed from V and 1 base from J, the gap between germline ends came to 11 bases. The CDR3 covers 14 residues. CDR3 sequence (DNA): TGCGCCAGCAGCCCGGCGCAGGGCCAAGAGACCCAGTACTTC. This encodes CASSPAQGQETQYF.

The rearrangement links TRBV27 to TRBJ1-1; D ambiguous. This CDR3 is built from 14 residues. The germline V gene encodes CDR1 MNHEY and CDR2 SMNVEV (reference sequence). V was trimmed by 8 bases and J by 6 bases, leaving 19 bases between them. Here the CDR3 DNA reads TGTGCCAGCGGCCAGCTAGGAGGGCTCTCTGAAGCTTTCTTT. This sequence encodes CASGQLGGLSEAFF.

The CDR3 bases are TGTGCCAGCAGCTTAGGACAGGACTATGGCTACACCTTC. Translating gives CASSLGQDYGYTF. The rearrangement links TRBV7-3 to TRBJ1-2; TRBD1 agrees at 7 bases. Germline trimming cut 2 bases from V and 3 bases from J; bases unmatched to any gene: 0. Germline V lookup: CDR1 SGHTA, CDR2 FQGTGA. This CDR3 has 13 amino acids.

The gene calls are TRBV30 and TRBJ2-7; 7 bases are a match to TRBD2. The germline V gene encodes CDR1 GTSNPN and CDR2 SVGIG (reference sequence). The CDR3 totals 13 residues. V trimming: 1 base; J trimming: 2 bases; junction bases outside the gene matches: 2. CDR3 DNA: TGTGCCTGGAGTGGCGGGAGCACCTACGAGCAGTACTTC. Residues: CAWSGGSTYEQYF.

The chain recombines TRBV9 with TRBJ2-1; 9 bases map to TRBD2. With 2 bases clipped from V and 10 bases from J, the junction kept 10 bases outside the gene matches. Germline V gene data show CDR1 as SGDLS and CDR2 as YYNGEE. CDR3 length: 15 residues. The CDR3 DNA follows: TGTGCCAGCAGCGTTGCTAGCGGGACGTTAAGGGAGCAGTTCTTC. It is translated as CASSVASGTLREQFF.

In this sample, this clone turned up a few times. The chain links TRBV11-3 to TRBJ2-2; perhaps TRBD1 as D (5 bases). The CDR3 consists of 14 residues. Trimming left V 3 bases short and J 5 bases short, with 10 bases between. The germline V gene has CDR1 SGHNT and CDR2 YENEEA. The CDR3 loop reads CASSLVPGTGELFF. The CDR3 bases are TGTGCCAGCAGCTTGGTTCCAGGGACCGGGGAGCTGTTTTTT.

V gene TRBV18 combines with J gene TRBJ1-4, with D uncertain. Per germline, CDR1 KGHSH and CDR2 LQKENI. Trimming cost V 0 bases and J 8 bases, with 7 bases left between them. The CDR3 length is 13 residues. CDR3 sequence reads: CASSPPISEKLFF. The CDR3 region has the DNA TGTGCCAGCTCACCACCGATAAGCGAAAAACTGTTTTTT.

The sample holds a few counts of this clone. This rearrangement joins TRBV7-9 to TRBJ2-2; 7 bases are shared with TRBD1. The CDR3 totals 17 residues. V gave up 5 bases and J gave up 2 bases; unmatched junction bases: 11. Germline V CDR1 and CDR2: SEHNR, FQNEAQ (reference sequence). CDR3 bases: TGTGCCAGCAGCCCGGCTGGTGGGACAGATAACACCGGGGAGCTGTTTTTT. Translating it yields CASSPAGGTDNTGELFF.

The CDR3 protein is CASSDLAGPGEKLFF. For the CDR3, the DNA is TGTGCCAGCAGTGATTTAGCAGGGCCAGGTGAAAAACTGTTTTTT. The rearrangement joins TRBV6-1 to TRBJ1-4; weak D call: TRBD1 (5 bases). The V end was cut by 3 bases, the J end by 7 bases, with 15 bases between. The CDR3 is 15 amino acids. Germline lookup yields CDR1 MNHNS and CDR2 SASEGT.

The CDR3: CASSESYNEKLFF. The CDR3 bases are TGTGCCAGCAGTGAGAGTTATAATGAAAAACTGTTTTTT. The gene calls are TRBV6-1 and TRBJ1-4; D uncertain. CDR1 is MNHNS, CDR2 SASEGT, per germline. CDR3 length: 13 residues. V was shortened by 3 bases and J by 4 bases, with 6 bases between the two germline ends.

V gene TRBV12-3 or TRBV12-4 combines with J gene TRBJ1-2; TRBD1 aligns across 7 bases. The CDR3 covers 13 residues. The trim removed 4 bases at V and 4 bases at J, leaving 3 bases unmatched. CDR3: CASSWGQLYGYTF. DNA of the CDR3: TGTGCCAGCAGTTGGGGACAGCTCTATGGCTACACCTTC.

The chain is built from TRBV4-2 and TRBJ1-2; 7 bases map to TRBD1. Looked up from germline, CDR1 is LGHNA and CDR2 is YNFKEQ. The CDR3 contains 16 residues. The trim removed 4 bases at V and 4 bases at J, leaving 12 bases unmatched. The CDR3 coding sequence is TGTGCCAGCAGCCCCCAAGAGCCCGGGACAGTCTATGGCTACACCTTC. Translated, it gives CASSPQEPGTVYGYTF.

The CDR3, as DNA: TGCGCCAGCAGCCCGGACAGAGGTCTAATGGTGGAGACCCAGTACTTC. It is translated as CASSPDRGLMVETQYF. The chain links TRBV5-1 to TRBJ2-5; D might be TRBD1 (6 bases). Trimming left V 4 bases short and J 5 bases short, with 21 bases between. This CDR3 spans 16 amino acids. Germline lookup yields CDR1 SGHRS and CDR2 YFSETQ.

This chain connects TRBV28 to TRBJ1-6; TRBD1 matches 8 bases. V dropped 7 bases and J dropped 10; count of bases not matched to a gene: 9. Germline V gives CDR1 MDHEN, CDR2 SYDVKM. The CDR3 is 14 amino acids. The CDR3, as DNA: TGTGCCAGCAAGTCGGGGCAGGGGGCCTCACCCCTCCACTTT. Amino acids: CASKSGQGASPLHF. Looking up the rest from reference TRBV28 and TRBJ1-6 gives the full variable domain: DVKVTQSSRYLVKRTGEKVFLECVQDMDHENMFWYRQDPGLGLRLIYFSYDVKMKEKGDIPEGYSVSREKKERFSLILESASTNQTSMYLCASKSGQGASPLHFGNGTRLTVT.

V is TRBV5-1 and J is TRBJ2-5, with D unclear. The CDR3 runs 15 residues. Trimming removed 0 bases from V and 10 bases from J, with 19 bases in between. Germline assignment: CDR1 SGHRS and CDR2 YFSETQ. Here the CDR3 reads CASSLVLVGVQYQYF. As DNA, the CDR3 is TGCGCCAGCAGCTTGGTGTTAGTGGGCGTTCAGTACCAGTACTTC.

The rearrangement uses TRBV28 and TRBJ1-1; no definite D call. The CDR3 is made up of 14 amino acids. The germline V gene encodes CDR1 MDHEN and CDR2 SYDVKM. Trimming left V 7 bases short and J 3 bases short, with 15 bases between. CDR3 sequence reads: CASTPNHMYTEAFF. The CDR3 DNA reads TGTGCCAGCACCCCAAACCACATGTACACTGAAGCTTTCTTT.

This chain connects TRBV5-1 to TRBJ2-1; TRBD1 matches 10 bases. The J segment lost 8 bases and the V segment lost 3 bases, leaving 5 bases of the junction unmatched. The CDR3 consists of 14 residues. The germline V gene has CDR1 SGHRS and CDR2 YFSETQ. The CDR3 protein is CASSWGTGEYEQFF. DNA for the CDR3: TGCGCCAGCAGCTGGGGGACAGGGGAGTATGAGCAGTTCTTC.

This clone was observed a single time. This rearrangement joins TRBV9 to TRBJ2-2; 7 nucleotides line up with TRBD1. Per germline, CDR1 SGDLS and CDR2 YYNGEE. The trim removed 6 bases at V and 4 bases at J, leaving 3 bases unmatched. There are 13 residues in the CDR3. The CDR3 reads CASNDRVTGELFF. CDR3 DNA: TGTGCCAGCAACGACAGGGTCACCGGGGAGCTGTTTTTT.

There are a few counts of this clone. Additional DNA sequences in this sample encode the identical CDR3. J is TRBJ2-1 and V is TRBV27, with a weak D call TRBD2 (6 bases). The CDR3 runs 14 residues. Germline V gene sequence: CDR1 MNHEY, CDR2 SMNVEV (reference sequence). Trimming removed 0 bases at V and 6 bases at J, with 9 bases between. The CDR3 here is CASSLSGTSNEQFF. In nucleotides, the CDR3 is TGTGCCAGCAGTTTATCCGGGACTTCCAATGAGCAGTTCTTC.